The TCR beta chain described here comes from a study of T cells in tumors after PD-1 blockade. Study in general: Prior checkpoint blockade, systemic immunosuppressant use, or anti-cancer therapy within 4 weeks excluded patients. Blood samples averaged around 100,000 templates (range roughly 22,000-280,000) and roughly 37,000 unique clonotypes.

Clones were sequenced by immunoSEQ multiplex PCR, and TCRdb holds only the in-frame ones, with some missing. The sample records some 60,000 clones, around 80% being singletons. The sequencing used PBMCs, collected before anti-PD-1 treatment. The sequence derives from a human donor with basal cell carcinoma.

DNA for the CDR3: TGTGCCAGCAGCCATGCAGGGTTCGCGAACACCGGGGAGCTGTTTTTT. Translation: CASSHAGFANTGELFF. The rearrangement uses TRBV5-4 and TRBJ2-2; possibly TRBD1 for D (5 bases). Deletions cut 4 bases from V and 0 bases from J, with 13 bases between. Germline lookup yields CDR1 SGHNT and CDR2 YYREEE (reference sequence). The CDR3 extends over 16 amino acids.